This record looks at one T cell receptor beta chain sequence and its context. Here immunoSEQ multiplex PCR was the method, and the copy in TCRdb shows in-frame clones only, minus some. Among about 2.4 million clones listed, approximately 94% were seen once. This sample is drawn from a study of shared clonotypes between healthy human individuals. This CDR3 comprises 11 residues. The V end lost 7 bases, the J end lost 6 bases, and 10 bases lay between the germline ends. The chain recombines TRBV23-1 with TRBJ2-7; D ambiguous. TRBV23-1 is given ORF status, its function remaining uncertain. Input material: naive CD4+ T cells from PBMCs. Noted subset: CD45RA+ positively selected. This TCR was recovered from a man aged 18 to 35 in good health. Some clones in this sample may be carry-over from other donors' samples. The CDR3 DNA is TGCGCCAGCACCCCCTCGGGCGAGCAGTACTTC. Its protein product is CASTPSGEQYF.